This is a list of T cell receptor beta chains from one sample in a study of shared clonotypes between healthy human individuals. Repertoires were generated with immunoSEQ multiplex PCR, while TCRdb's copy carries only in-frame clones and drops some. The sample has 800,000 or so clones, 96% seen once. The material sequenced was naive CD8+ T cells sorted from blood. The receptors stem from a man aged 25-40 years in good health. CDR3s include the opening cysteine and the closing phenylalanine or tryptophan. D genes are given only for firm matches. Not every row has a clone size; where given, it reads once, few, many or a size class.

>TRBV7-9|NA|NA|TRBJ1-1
TGTGCCAGCAGCTTAGTAGCAGGCGGGAACACTGAAGCTTTCTTT
CASSLVAGGNTEAFF
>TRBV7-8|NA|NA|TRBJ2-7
TGTGCCAGCAGCCCGCCCATAGCAGGCCTCTACGAGCAGTACTTC
CASSPPIAGLYEQYF
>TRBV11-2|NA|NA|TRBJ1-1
TGTGCCAGCATCAAACCGGGACTGAACACTGAAGCTTTCTTT
CASIKPGLNTEAFF
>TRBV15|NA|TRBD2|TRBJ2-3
TGTGCCTTACGACTTAGTAGCGGGAGTCCAGATACGCAGTATTTT
CALRLSSGSPDTQYF
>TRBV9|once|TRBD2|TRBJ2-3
TGTGCCAGCAGCGGGACGGTGGCGGGAGGAACCACAGATACGCAGTATTTT
CASSGTVAGGTTDTQYF
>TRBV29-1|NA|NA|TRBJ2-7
TGCAGCGCCCGACAGGACAGTACCTACGAGCAGTACTTC
CSARQDSTYEQYF
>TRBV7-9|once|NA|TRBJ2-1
TGTGCCAGCAGCTCCGGGGGCGAGGTCTATTTGGACAATGAGCAGTTCTTC
CASSSGGEVYLDNEQFF
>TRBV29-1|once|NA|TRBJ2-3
TGCAGCGTTGAAGATCTTACCAGGGGATTCACAGATACGCAGTATTTT
CSVEDLTRGFTDTQYF
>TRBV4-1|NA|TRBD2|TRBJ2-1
TGCGCCAGCAGCCTGCAAGGACTAGCAGGAGACAATGAGCAGTTCTTC
CASSLQGLAGDNEQFF
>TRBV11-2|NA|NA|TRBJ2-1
TGTGCCAGCAGCTTAGCGCGGGCACCCTACAATGAGCAGTTCTTC
CASSLARAPYNEQFF
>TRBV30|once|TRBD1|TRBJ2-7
TGTGCCCGACAGGGGAGCTCCTACGAGCAGTACTTC
CARQGSSYEQYF
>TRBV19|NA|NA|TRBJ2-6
TGTGCCAGTAGTATTTCTTGGGTAGGCTCTGGGGCCAACGTCCTGACTTTC
CASSISWVGSGANVLTF
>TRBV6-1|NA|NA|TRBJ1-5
TGTGCCAGCAGTGAGGACCCCAAACTTAATCAGCCCCAGCATTTT
CASSEDPKLNQPQHF